The next 18 T cell receptor beta chains were all read from a single sample in a study of T cell repertoires in cytomegalovirus infection. MiXCR, run by TCRdb on the reads, gives a single entry per CDR3 protein. This sample yields 830,000 or so distinct CDR3 sequences, of which 32% are seen a single time; 12% belongs to the top ten. Their specific antigens are unknown. The sequenced sample was cultured CD8+ T cells from PBMCs, obtained from culture after CMV antigen stimulation. These TCRs come from a human donor in good health (CMV status not recorded). Some clones in this sample may be carry-over from other donors' samples.

This clonotype was observed a handful of times. V usage is TRBV4-1 and J usage is TRBJ2-1; D is undetermined. This CDR3 region has 16 residues. The V end was cut by 0 bases, the J end by 0 bases, with 9 bases between. The germline V gene has CDR1 MGHRA and CDR2 YSYEKL. CDR3 protein: CASSQDNEPSYNEQFF. Written as DNA, the CDR3 is TGCGCCAGCAGCCAAGACAACGAACCCTCCTACAATGAGCAGTTCTTC.

This clonotype was observed a few times. The germline gene is not matched at one end of the junction; a read error may be the cause. This sequence joins TRBV29-1 and TRBJ2-2; 11 bases fit TRBD1. The CDR3 totals 12 residues. Germline lookup yields CDR1 SQVTM and CDR2 ANQGSEA. The CDR3 sequence is CGGTGGTGELFF. The CDR3 nucleotides are TGTGGGGGGACAGGGGGGACCGGGGAGCTGTTTTTT.

V and J are TRBV29-1 and TRBJ2-7; D is possibly TRBD2 (7 bases). Germline-derived CDR1 and CDR2 are SQVTM and ANQGSEA. The CDR3 has 12 amino acids. V was cut by 5 bases and J by 4 bases, with 12 bases left in between. CDR3 protein: CSVIGGAYEQYF. CDR3 sequence (DNA): TGCAGCGTTATAGGGGGGGCTTACGAGCAGTACTTC.

This clonotype occurred a few times. The J gene is TRBJ2-4, the V gene TRBV6-1; no clear D gene. The CDR3 runs 13 residues. Germline lookup yields CDR1 MNHNS and CDR2 SASEGT. Trimming left V 6 bases short and J 4 bases short, with 10 bases between. CDR3 sequence: CASSDINKNIQYF. The CDR3, as DNA: TGTGCCAGCAGCGACATAAATAAAAACATTCAGTACTTC.

The V and J genes are TRBV15 and TRBJ1-5, with D hard to call. The V end was cut by 0 bases, the J end by 0 bases, with 12 bases between. The CDR3 totals 17 residues. Germline V gene lookup returns CDR1 LNHNV and CDR2 YYDKDF (reference sequence). The CDR3 protein is CATSRDGMWDSNQPQHF. Here the CDR3 DNA reads TGTGCCACCAGCAGAGATGGAATGTGGGATAGCAATCAGCCCCAGCATTTT.

The sample holds a few counts of this clonotype. The V and J genes are TRBV6-5 and TRBJ1-2, with 7 bases aligning to TRBD1. The CDR3 sequence is 14 residues long. CDR1 and CDR2 from the germline V gene are MNHEY and SVGAGI. V trimming: 1 base; J trimming: 3 bases; junction bases outside the gene matches: 2. The CDR3 DNA sequence: TGTGCCAGCAGTTACTACAGGGGTGACTATGGCTACACCTTC. It yields the protein CASSYYRGDYGYTF.

This clonotype occurred many times. The chain recombines TRBV12-3 or TRBV12-4 with TRBJ1-4, with 7 bases fitting TRBD1. V shed 6 bases, J shed 2 bases, and the junction held 3 bases outside the gene matches. This CDR3 contains 14 residues. The CDR3 DNA sequence: TGTGCCAGCAGGGACAGGCGGACTAATGAAAAACTGTTTTTT. It translates to CASRDRRTNEKLFF.

The V gene is TRBV7-6, the J gene TRBJ1-3, with D possibly TRBD1 on 5 matching bases. The CDR3 has 16 amino acids. V lost 5 bases to trimming and J lost 0 bases, with 14 bases between them. Germline V lookup: CDR1 SGHVS, CDR2 FNYEAQ. CDR3 sequence (DNA): TGTGCCAGCAGCCAAAACGGACACAACTCTGGAAACACCATATATTTT. Amino acids: CASSQNGHNSGNTIYF. Full variable domain (missing parts from reference TRBV7-6 and TRBJ1-3): GAGVSQSPRYKVTKRGQDVALRCDPISGHVSLYWYRQALGQGPEFLTYFNYEAQQDKSGLPNDRFSAERPEGSISTLTIQRTEQRDSAMYRCASSQNGHNSGNTIYFGEGSWLTVV.

This clonotype was seen repeatedly, ten times or more. The rearrangement uses TRBV4-2 and TRBJ2-2; D not certain. Trimming shortened V by 4 bases and J by 5 bases, and 8 bases separated the two germline ends. The germline V gene encodes CDR1 LGHNA and CDR2 YNFKEQ. The CDR3 is 13 residues long. The CDR3 coding sequence is TGTGCCAGCAGCCCCATAGGGACCGGGGAGCTGTTTTTT. This sequence encodes CASSPIGTGELFF.

This CDR3 is CASSGGGWNTEAFF. Written as DNA, the CDR3 is TGTGCCAGCAGTGGGGGAGGGTGGAACACTGAAGCTTTCTTT. The chain employs TRBV28 and TRBJ1-1, with a tentative D call TRBD1 (5 bases). This CDR3 is 14 amino acids long. CDR1 and CDR2 from the germline V gene are MDHEN and SYDVKM. Trimming pared 5 bases from V and 1 base from J, leaving 11 bases between.

This chain's CDR3 is CSARIMGGPSGNTIYF. CDR3 nucleotide sequence: TGCAGTGCTAGAATTATGGGGGGACCCTCTGGAAACACCATATATTTT. The V and J genes are TRBV20-1 and TRBJ1-3; D perhaps matches TRBD1 (5 bases). The germline gives CDR1 DFQATT, CDR2 SNEGSKA (reference sequence). The ends were cut back, 2 bases at V and 0 bases at J, with 14 bases in the middle. This CDR3 contains 16 residues.

The V gene is TRBV7-8, the J gene TRBJ1-1; weak D call: TRBD1 (6 bases). Per germline, CDR1 SGHVS and CDR2 FQNEAQ. Trimming removed 3 bases at V and 3 bases at J, with 14 bases between. The CDR3 extends over 15 amino acids. The CDR3 is CASSFNSRGYTEAFF. The CDR3 DNA reads as TGTGCCAGCAGCTTCAATAGCAGGGGTTACACTGAAGCTTTCTTT.

There are a few counts of this clonotype. The genes are TRBV12-3 or TRBV12-4 and TRBJ2-1; TRBD1 matches 9 bases. The CDR3 extends over 15 amino acids. V trimming: 7 bases; J trimming: 2 bases; junction bases outside the gene matches: 6. DNA for the CDR3: TGTGCCAGCACCCCGGGACAGGGCCCCTACAATGAGCAGTTCTTC. It encodes CASTPGQGPYNEQFF.

This clonotype was observed many times. The chain carries TRBV7-9 and TRBJ1-1; no clear D. Per the germline V gene, CDR1 is SEHNR and CDR2 is FQNEAQ (reference sequence). The CDR3 sequence is 12 residues long. Trimming cost V 11 bases and J 5 bases, with 15 bases left between them. CDR3 sequence reads: CAARTLGTEAFF. The CDR3 DNA sequence: TGTGCCGCTAGGACGCTGGGGACTGAAGCTTTCTTT.

A word on this clonotype: A junction boundary mismatches the germline segment, possibly from a read error. The chain couples TRBV24-1 to TRBJ2-1; 9 nucleotides align to TRBD2. The CDR3 is 16 amino acids. CDR1 is KGHDR, CDR2 SFDVKD, per germline. CDR3 in amino acids: CTTSDSGRGGSNEQFF. Written as DNA, the CDR3 is TGTACCACCAGTGATTCGGGGCGGGGGGGCAGCAATGAGCAGTTCTTC.

This clonotype was counted between two and nine times. This rearrangement joins TRBV2 to TRBJ2-7, with 9 bases matching TRBD2. CDR1 SNHLY and CDR2 FYNNEI come from the germline V gene. The J segment lost 7 bases and the V segment lost 9 bases, leaving 10 bases of the junction unmatched. This CDR3 region has 13 residues. DNA of the CDR3: TGTGCCAGTGGACTAGCGCCCTCGGGGGAGCAGTACGTC. This encodes CASGLAPSGEQYV.

This chain joins TRBV7-9 and TRBJ2-7; weak D call: TRBD2 (6 bases). Germline V lookup: CDR1 SEHNR, CDR2 FQNEAQ (reference sequence). Between the trimmed V and J ends, which lost 2 bases and 4 bases, there was a span of 18 bases. The CDR3 length is 16 residues. For the CDR3, the DNA is TGTGCCAGCAGCTTACGTAAGACCGGTGGGGGGTACGAGCAGTACTTC. It encodes CASSLRKTGGGYEQYF.

This sequence joins TRBV4-1 and TRBJ2-4; TRBD2 might be the D (6 bases). The CDR3 runs 13 residues. The germline gives CDR1 MGHRA, CDR2 YSYEKL. The V end lost 8 bases, the J end lost 8 bases, and 16 bases lay between the germline ends. The CDR3 sequence: CASGGDSGDIQYF. DNA for the CDR3: TGCGCCAGCGGGGGAGACTCGGGAGACATTCAGTACTTC.